This note documents a single T cell receptor (beta chain) sequence. Antigen: not known. PCR primers comprised 60 Vbeta and 13 Jbeta primers. This table comes from immunoSEQ multiplex PCR, and its TCRdb copy is limited to in-frame clones, with some not included. The table shows over 150,000 clones, with more than 80% occurring only once. This sample was included in a study of cytomegalovirus exposure and HLA in healthy donors. Study observations and caveats: Researchers catalogued approximately 170 TCR beta chains as cytomegalovirus-associated. Trimming of TCR beta V- and J-genes showed a link, identified in a later analysis, to a missense DCLRE1C variant. Rates of TCR association differed by HLA locus in a later analysis, with DRB1 highest and HLA-C lowest.

Donors consisted of healthy bone marrow donors. This sequence originates from a young man in good health and CMV-seronegative. The sample comprised PBMCs.

CDR3 in amino acids: CASSLTKHYEQYF. In nucleotides, the CDR3 is TGTGCCAGCAGTTTGACAAAACACTACGAGCAGTACTTC. The chain joins TRBV27 to TRBJ2-7; D is unclear. The CDR3 is 13 amino acids. Trimming left V 3 bases short and J 3 bases short, with 9 bases between. The germline gives CDR1 MNHEY, CDR2 SMNVEV (reference sequence).